This T cell receptor beta chain came from a study of blood T cell repertoires in COVID-19. Overall study context: COVID-19 samples, acute and convalescent, were from the United States, Italy and Spain. Sample material is recorded as cDNA or gDNA derived from T cells, B-cell-depleted T cells, or PBMCs.

The CDR3 extends over 14 amino acids. CDR1 and CDR2 (germline): SGHRS, YFSETQ. The J segment lost 4 bases and the V segment lost 4 bases, leaving 4 bases of the junction unmatched. Sequenced by immunoSEQ multiplex PCR; TCRdb stores in-frame clones only, minus some. The sample contains hundreds of thousands of clones, under 90% of which appear only once. This clone has just one count. The material sequenced was peripheral blood. The receptor was isolated from a middle-aged man with acute or convalescent COVID-19. The chain uses TRBV5-1 and TRBJ2-2, with 7 bases lining up with TRBD1. CDR3 bases: TGCGCCAGCAGCGCCCGGACAGGCACCGGGGAGCTGTTTTTT. Protein sequence: CASSARTGTGELFF.